The clone carrying this TCR beta chain has just a few counts. This record belongs to a study of blood T cell repertoires in COVID-19. This CDR3 is 15 amino acids long. From germline, CDR1 is SGHTA and CDR2 FQGNSA. With 5 bases clipped from V and 3 bases from J, the junction kept 5 bases outside the gene matches. Method: immunoSEQ multiplex PCR; TCRdb's copy keeps in-frame clones and lacks some. This sample yields 90,000 to 120,000 clones, of which about 88% are seen a single time; more than 4.5% belongs to the top ten. Sequences were obtained from peripheral blood. This TCR came from a human donor in a cohort sampled during active COVID-19. V gene TRBV7-2 combines with J gene TRBJ1-2; 11 bases map to TRBD1. CDR3 sequence (DNA): TGTGCCAGCAGCCTTGGACAGGGGGCATACTATGGCTACACCTTC. Translating it yields CASSLGQGAYYGYTF.